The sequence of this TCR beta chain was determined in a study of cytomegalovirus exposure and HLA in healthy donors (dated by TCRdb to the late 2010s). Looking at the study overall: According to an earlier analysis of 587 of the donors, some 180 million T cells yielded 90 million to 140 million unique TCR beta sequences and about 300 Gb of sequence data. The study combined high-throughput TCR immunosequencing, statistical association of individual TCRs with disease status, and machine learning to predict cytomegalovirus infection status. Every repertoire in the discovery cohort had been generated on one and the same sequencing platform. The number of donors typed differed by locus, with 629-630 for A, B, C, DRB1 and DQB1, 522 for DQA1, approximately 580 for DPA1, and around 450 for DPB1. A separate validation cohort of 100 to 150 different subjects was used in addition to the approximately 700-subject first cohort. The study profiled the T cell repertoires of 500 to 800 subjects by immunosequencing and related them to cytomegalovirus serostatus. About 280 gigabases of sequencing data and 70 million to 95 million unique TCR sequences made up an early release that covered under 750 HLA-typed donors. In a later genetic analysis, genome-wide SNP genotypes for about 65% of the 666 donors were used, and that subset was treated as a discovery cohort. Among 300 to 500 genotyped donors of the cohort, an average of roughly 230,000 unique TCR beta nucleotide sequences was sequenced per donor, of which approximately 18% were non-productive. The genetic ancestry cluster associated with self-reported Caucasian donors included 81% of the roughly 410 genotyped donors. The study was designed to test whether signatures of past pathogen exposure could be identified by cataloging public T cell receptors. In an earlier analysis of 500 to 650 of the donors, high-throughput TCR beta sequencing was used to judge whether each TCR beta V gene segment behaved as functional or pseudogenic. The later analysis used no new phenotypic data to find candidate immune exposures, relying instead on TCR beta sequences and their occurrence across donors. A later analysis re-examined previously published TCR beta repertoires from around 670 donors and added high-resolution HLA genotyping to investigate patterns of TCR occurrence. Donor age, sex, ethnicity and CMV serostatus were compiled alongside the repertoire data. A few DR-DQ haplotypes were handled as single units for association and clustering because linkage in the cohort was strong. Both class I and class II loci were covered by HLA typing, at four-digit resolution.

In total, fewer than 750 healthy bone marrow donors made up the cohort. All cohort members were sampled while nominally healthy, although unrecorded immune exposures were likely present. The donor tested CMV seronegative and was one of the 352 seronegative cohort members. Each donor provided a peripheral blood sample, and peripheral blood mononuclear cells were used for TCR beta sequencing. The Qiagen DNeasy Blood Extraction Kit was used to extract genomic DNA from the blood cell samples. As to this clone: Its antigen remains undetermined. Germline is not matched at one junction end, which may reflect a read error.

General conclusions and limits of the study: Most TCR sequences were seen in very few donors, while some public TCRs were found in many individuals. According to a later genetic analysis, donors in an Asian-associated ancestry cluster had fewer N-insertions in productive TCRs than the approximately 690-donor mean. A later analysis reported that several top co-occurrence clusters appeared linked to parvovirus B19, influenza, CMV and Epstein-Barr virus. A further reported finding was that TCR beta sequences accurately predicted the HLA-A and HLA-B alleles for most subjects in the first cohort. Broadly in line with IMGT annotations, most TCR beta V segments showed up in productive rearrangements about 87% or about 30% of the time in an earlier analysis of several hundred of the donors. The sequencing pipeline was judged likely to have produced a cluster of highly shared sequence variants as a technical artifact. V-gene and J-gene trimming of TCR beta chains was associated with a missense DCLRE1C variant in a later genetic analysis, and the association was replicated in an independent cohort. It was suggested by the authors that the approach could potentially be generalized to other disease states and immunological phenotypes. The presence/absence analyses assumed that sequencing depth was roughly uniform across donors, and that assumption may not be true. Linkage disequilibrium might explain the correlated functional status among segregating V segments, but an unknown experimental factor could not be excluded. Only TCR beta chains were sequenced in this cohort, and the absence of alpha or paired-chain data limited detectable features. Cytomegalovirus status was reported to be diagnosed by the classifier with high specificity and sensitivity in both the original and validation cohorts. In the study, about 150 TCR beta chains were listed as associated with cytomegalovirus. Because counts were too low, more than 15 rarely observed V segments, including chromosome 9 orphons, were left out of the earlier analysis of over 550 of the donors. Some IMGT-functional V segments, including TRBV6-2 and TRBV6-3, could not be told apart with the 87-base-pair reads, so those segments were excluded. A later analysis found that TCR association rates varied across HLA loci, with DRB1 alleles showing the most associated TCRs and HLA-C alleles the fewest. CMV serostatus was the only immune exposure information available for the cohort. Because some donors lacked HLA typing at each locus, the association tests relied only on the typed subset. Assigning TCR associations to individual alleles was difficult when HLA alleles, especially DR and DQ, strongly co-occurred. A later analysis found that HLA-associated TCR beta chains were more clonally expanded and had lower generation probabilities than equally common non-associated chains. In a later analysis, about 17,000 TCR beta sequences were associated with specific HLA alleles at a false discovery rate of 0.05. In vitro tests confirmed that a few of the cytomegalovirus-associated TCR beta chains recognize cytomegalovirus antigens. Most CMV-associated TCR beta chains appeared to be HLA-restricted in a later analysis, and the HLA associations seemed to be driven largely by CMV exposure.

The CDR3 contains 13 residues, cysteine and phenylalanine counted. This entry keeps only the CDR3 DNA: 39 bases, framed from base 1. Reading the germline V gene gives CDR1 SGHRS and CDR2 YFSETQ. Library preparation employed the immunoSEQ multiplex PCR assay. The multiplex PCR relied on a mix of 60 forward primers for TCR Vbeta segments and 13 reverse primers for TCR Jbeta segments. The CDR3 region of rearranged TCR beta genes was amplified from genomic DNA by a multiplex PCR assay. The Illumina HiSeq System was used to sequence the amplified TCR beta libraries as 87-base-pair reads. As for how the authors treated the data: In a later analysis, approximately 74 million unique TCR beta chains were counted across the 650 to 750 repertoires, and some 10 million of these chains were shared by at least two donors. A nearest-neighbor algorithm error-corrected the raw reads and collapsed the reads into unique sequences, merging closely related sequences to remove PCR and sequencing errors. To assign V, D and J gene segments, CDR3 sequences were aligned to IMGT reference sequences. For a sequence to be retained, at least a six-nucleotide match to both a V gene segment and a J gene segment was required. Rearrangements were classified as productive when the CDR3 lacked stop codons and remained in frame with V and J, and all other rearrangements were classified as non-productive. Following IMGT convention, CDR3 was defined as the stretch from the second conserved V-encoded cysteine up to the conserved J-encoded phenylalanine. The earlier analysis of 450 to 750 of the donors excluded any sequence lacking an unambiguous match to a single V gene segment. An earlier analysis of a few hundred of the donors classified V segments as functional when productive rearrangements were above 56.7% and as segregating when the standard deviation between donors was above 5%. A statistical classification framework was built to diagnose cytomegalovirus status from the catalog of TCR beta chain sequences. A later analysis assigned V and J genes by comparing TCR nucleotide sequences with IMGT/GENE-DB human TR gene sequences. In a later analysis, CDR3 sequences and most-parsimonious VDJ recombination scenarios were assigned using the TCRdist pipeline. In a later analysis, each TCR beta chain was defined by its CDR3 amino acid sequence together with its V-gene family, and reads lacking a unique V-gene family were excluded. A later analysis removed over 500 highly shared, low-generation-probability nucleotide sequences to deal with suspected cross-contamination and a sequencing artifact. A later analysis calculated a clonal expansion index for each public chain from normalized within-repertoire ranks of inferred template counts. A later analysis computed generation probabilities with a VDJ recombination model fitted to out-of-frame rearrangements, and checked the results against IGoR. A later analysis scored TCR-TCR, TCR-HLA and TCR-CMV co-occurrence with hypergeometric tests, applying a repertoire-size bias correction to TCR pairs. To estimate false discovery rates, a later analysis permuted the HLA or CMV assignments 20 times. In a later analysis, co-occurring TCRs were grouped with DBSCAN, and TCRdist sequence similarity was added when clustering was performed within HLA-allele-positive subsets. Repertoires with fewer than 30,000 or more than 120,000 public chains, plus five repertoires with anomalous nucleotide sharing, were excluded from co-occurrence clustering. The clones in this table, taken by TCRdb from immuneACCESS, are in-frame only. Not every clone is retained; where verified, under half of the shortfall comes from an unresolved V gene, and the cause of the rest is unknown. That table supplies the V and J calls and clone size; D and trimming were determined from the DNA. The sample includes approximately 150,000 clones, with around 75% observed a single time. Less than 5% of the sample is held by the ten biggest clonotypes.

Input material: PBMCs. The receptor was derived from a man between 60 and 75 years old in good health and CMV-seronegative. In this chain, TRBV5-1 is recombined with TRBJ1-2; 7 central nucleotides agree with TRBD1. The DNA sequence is TGCGCCAGCAGCGGGGGACAGATCTATGGCTACCCCTTC. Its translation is CASSGGQIYGYPF.